This T cell receptor (beta chain) was captured by sequencing in a study of blood T cell repertoires in COVID-19 (TCRdb year 2020). For the study in its entirety: The collaborator samples originated in the United States, Italy and Spain and spanned the acute and convalescent phases of COVID-19. HLA class I and class II types, where available, came from metadata supplied by the sample provider rather than from assay-based typing. A freely available public database, intended as a resource for researchers studying the immune response to SARS-CoV-2, is where the repertoires were released. The material from the prospective study consisted of cDNA or gDNA derived from T cells, B-cell-depleted T cells, or PBMCs. Subjects who had been exposed to COVID-19, were actively infected with it, or had recovered from it provided the deeply sampled blood TCRbeta repertoires that made up the dataset. The samples were drawn from two sources: the first 160 participants of the ongoing ImmuneRACE study, and 1,000 to 1,500 subjects contributed by 6 global collaborators. Nearly every sample came with metadata listing a de-identified subject ID, COVID-19 status, age in years and sex. Here is what the overall study found, with its caveats: The amount of clinical and demographic metadata varied by source and participant and was provided uncurated.

The immunoSEQ Assay, a bias-controlled multiplex PCR, was used to amplify TCRbeta CDR3 regions from genomic DNA. For the original study's pipeline: The number of nucleated cells in each sample was estimated from the amplification of reference gene primers within the assay. To quantify the absolute abundance of each unique TCRbeta CDR3 rearrangement, sequence reads were collapsed and filtered. For each sample, productive Simpson clonality was calculated as the square root of Simpson's diversity index over productive rearrangements. The clones in this table, taken by TCRdb from immuneACCESS, are in-frame only. Not every clone is retained; where verified, under half of the shortfall comes from an unresolved V gene, and the cause of the rest is unknown. V, J and clone size are those of that table, while D and trimming were read from the DNA. The sample records roughly 170,000 clones, around 80% of which are singletons. The ten largest clones capture roughly 7.1% of the sample.

For CDR1 and CDR2, the germline V gene (reference sequence) lists LNHDA and SQIVND. Taken from cysteine to phenylalanine, the CDR3 has 15 residues. Only the CDR3 DNA is retained, 45 bases long and in frame from the first base. Germline trimming: 5 bases from V, 6 bases from J; junction bases outside gene matches: 10. Collaborating institutions collected whole blood in K2EDTA tubes following their own protocols. For TCRbeta analysis, collaborators shipped samples in one of three forms: frozen whole blood, isolated PBMCs, or DNA extracted from either of those sample types. Of note for this clone: It has no known antigen specificity. No clone much larger than this one lies a single base away; base qualities are absent.

The sequence links TRBV19 to TRBJ1-2; TRBD1 lines up with 9 middle nucleotides. The sample comprised peripheral blood. The receptor comes from a human donor in a cohort sampled during active COVID-19. The bases are TGTGCCAGTAGTGTCTCCGGGACAGGGAAAGATGGCTACACCTTC. The resulting protein is CASSVSGTGKDGYTF. The CDR3 plus the reference TRBV19 and TRBJ1-2 genes for the other parts give the full variable domain: DGGITQSPKYLFRKEGQNVTLSCEQNLNHDAMYWYRQDPGQGLRLIYYSQIVNDFQKGDIAEGYSVSREKKESFPLTVTSAQKNPTAFYLCASSVSGTGKDGYTFGSGTRLTVV.